These T cell receptor beta chains were read from a single sample in a study of cytomegalovirus exposure and HLA in healthy donors. The data were produced by immunoSEQ multiplex PCR, yet TCRdb's version contains in-frame clones alone and is incomplete. The sample consists of 100,000 to 150,000 clones, 80% of them appearing once. Sequencing input: PBMCs. All receptors derive from a male donor in good health and CMV-seronegative. Each CDR3 is given with its conserved first and last residue. D genes are given only for firm matches. Clone size is not always given. Where it is, it says once, few, many or a class for expanded clones.

cdr3_length: 13
v_call: TRBV29-1
j_call: TRBJ2-2
clone_size: .
d_call: .
cdr3_nt: TGCAGCGCAAAGGACTCGAACACCGGGGAGCTGTTTTTT
cdr3_aa: CSAKDSNTGELFF

cdr3_length: 15
v_call: TRBV6-5
j_call: TRBJ2-7
clone_size: .
d_call: TRBD2
cdr3_nt: TGTGCCAGCAGTTACGGGACTAGCGGACCTGACGAGCAGTACTTC
cdr3_aa: CASSYGTSGPDEQYF

cdr3_length: 10
v_call: TRBV30
j_call: TRBJ2-3
clone_size: .
d_call: .
cdr3_nt: TGTGCCCAAGATAGAGATACGCAGTATTTT
cdr3_aa: CAQDRDTQYF

cdr3_length: 13
v_call: TRBV5-5
j_call: TRBJ1-4
clone_size: few
d_call: .
cdr3_nt: TGTGCCAGCAGCTTGGCGCAGAATGAAAAACTGTTTTTT
cdr3_aa: CASSLAQNEKLFF

cdr3_length: 16
v_call: TRBV4-1
j_call: TRBJ1-2
clone_size: .
d_call: .
cdr3_nt: TGCGCCAGCAGCCAAGTCAACCGAGGAGCTAACTATGGCTACACCTTC
cdr3_aa: CASSQVNRGANYGYTF

cdr3_length: 11
v_call: TRBV20-1
j_call: TRBJ1-2
clone_size: .
d_call: .
cdr3_nt: TGCAGTGCTGGGGAGGTGAATGGCTACACCTTC
cdr3_aa: CSAGEVNGYTF

cdr3_length: 14
v_call: TRBV30
j_call: TRBJ1-1
clone_size: .
d_call: .
cdr3_nt: TGTGCCTGGAGATATCGGGAGAGGAACACTGAAGCTTTCTTT
cdr3_aa: CAWRYRERNTEAFF

cdr3_length: 11
v_call: TRBV2
j_call: TRBJ2-7
clone_size: .
d_call: .
cdr3_nt: TGTGCCAGCAGGCTTACATACGAGCAGTACTTC
cdr3_aa: CASRLTYEQYF

cdr3_length: 15
v_call: TRBV11-3
j_call: TRBJ2-1
clone_size: .
d_call: .
cdr3_nt: TGTGCCAGCGGCGCCGGGAGCGGACCTCGCAATGAGCAGTTCTTC
cdr3_aa: CASGAGSGPRNEQFF

cdr3_length: 14
v_call: TRBV28
j_call: TRBJ2-5
clone_size: .
d_call: .
cdr3_nt: TGTGCCAGCAGCTCCGCCGGGGATTCCGAGACCCAGTACTTC
cdr3_aa: CASSSAGDSETQYF

cdr3_length: 15
v_call: TRBV10-3
j_call: TRBJ2-7
clone_size: .
d_call: TRBD2
cdr3_nt: TGTGCCATCAGTGAGTCCTGGGCTGCGGGGGAGGAGCAGTACTTC
cdr3_aa: CAISESWAAGEEQYF

cdr3_length: 13
v_call: TRBV14
j_call: TRBJ2-5
clone_size: .
d_call: TRBD1
cdr3_nt: TGTGCCAGCAGCCGCACAGGGGCGGAGACCCAGTACTTC
cdr3_aa: CASSRTGAETQYF

cdr3_length: 14
v_call: TRBV27
j_call: TRBJ2-7
clone_size: .
d_call: .
cdr3_nt: TGTGCCAGCAGTCTCCGACAGAATTTTAACGAGCAGTACTTC
cdr3_aa: CASSLRQNFNEQYF

cdr3_length: 14
v_call: TRBV28
j_call: TRBJ1-2
clone_size: .
d_call: .
cdr3_nt: TGTGCCAGCAGTTTAACGGGTAGCCGGGATGGCTACACCTTC
cdr3_aa: CASSLTGSRDGYTF

cdr3_length: 14
v_call: TRBV5-4
j_call: TRBJ1-2
clone_size: .
d_call: TRBD1
cdr3_nt: TGTGCCAGCAGCTTTACAGGGGGCGCCGATGGCTACACCTTC
cdr3_aa: CASSFTGGADGYTF

cdr3_length: 13
v_call: TRBV28
j_call: TRBJ1-3
clone_size: once
d_call: .
cdr3_nt: TGTGCCAGCAGCCTAACTTCTGGAAACACCATATATTTT
cdr3_aa: CASSLTSGNTIYF

cdr3_length: 14
v_call: TRBV28
j_call: TRBJ1-1
clone_size: many
d_call: .
cdr3_nt: TGTGCCAGCAGTTCAGGGTTTATGAACACTGAAGCTTTCTTT
cdr3_aa: CASSSGFMNTEAFF

cdr3_length: 11
v_call: TRBV29-1
j_call: TRBJ2-7
clone_size: .
d_call: .
cdr3_nt: TGCAGCGTTTGGACGGGGGACGAGCAGTACTTC
cdr3_aa: CSVWTGDEQYF

cdr3_length: 13
v_call: TRBV11-3
j_call: TRBJ2-7
clone_size: .
d_call: .
cdr3_nt: TGTGCCAGCAGCCAAGCACTAGCATCCGAGCAGTACTTC
cdr3_aa: CASSQALASEQYF

cdr3_length: 16
v_call: TRBV7-2
j_call: TRBJ2-1
clone_size: once
d_call: TRBD2
cdr3_nt: TGTGCCAGCAGCTTAGTCGGCGGGGGGGTATACAATGAGCAGTTCTTC
cdr3_aa: CASSLVGGGVYNEQFF

cdr3_length: 13
v_call: TRBV5-6
j_call: TRBJ1-3
clone_size: .
d_call: .
cdr3_nt: TGTGCCAGCAGCTTGTGGCAGGGAAACACCATATATTTT
cdr3_aa: CASSLWQGNTIYF

cdr3_length: 15
v_call: TRBV5-1
j_call: TRBJ1-4
clone_size: .
d_call: .
cdr3_nt: TGCGCCAGCCGTCCGACAGGAGCAACTAATGAAAAACTGTTTTTT
cdr3_aa: CASRPTGATNEKLFF

cdr3_length: 16
v_call: TRBV6-5
j_call: TRBJ2-7
clone_size: .
d_call: TRBD2
cdr3_nt: TGTGCCAGCAGTTCACAGATAGGGACTAGGGTTTACGAGCAGTACTTC
cdr3_aa: CASSSQIGTRVYEQYF

cdr3_length: 13
v_call: TRBV7-2
j_call: TRBJ2-3
clone_size: .
d_call: .
cdr3_nt: TGTGCCAGCAGCCACGTCGGGGTGGATACGCAGTATTTT
cdr3_aa: CASSHVGVDTQYF

cdr3_length: 16
v_call: TRBV9
j_call: TRBJ2-3
clone_size: .
d_call: TRBD2
cdr3_nt: TGTGCCAGCAGTTTTAAGACGGGGGGGCTTACAGATACGCAGTATTTT
cdr3_aa: CASSFKTGGLTDTQYF

cdr3_length: 13
v_call: TRBV7-2
j_call: TRBJ2-7
clone_size: .
d_call: .
cdr3_nt: TGTGCCAGCAGCTTAACAGGCAACTACGAGCAGTACTTC
cdr3_aa: CASSLTGNYEQYF

cdr3_length: 16
v_call: TRBV9
j_call: TRBJ2-7
clone_size: .
d_call: .
cdr3_nt: TGTGCCAGCAGCCGAGGGGGGGAAGTCCTCTCCTACGAGCAGTACTTC
cdr3_aa: CASSRGGEVLSYEQYF

cdr3_length: 17
v_call: TRBV4-2
j_call: TRBJ2-7
clone_size: .
d_call: TRBD2
cdr3_nt: TGTGCCAGCAGCCACGCTGCGGGAGGCACACAACTGTACGAGCAGTACTTC
cdr3_aa: CASSHAAGGTQLYEQYF

cdr3_length: 13
v_call: TRBV5-1
j_call: TRBJ2-2
clone_size: .
d_call: .
cdr3_nt: TGCGCCAGCAGCCCATTGGGGCACGGGGAGCTGTTTTTT
cdr3_aa: CASSPLGHGELFF

cdr3_length: 12
v_call: TRBV28
j_call: TRBJ1-6
clone_size: .
d_call: .
cdr3_nt: TGTGCCAGCAGTTTAGAGGAGAGGCCCCTCCACTTT
cdr3_aa: CASSLEERPLHF

cdr3_length: 13
v_call: TRBV5-1
j_call: TRBJ2-3
clone_size: few
d_call: .
cdr3_nt: TGCGCCAGCAAGTCAGGGAACACAGATACGCAGTATTTT
cdr3_aa: CASKSGNTDTQYF